The sequence of this T cell receptor (beta chain) was determined in a study of Graves' ophthalmopathy and Graves' hyperthyroidism. Background on the study: Before any treatment, peripheral blood was taken at the initial diagnosis.

V lost 4 bases and J lost 4; bases outside the gene matches: 12. Germline CDR1 SGHVS, CDR2 FQNEAQ. The CDR3 has 17 residues. This clonotype was found a few times. No antigen is known for it. Reliance was placed on clinical symptoms, serum thyroxine, TRAb, thyroid ultrasound and orbital computed tomography for diagnosis. The authors used Ficoll-Paque density gradient centrifugation to separate PBMCs. The input was roughly 9.3 ml of fresh peripheral blood. Findings of the study overall: Detected in blood as well were most expanded thyroid clonotypes with frequency above 0.001.

The authors amplified TCR beta CDR3 regions, and they did so from RNA transcripts for repertoire sequencing. The authors performed first-round RT-PCR with HTBI primers and then a second-round multiplex PCR. One entry per CDR3 protein, called by TCRdb with MiXCR from the multiplex PCR reads. The sample lists about 400,000 distinct CDR3 sequences; around 18% were seen once. The sample taken for sequencing was peripheral blood. V and J are TRBV7-8 and TRBJ2-7; the match to TRBD2 covers 11 bases. This TCR was recovered from a young woman with Graves' ophthalmopathy. CDR3 region: CASSWTSGSGLVYEQYF. CDR3 in DNA: TGTGCCAGCAGCTGGACTAGCGGGTCGGGGCTGGTATACGAGCAGTACTTC.